The clone carrying this T cell receptor beta chain occurred once. PCR involved 60 Vbeta and 13 Jbeta primers. Sequencing was performed with immunoSEQ multiplex PCR; in TCRdb, only in-frame clones are kept and a portion is missing. Here the sample spans approximately 170,000 clones, 82% being singletons. The sample is drawn from a study of cytomegalovirus exposure and HLA in healthy donors. The V and J ends lost 5 bases and 3 bases respectively, with 17 bases between them. This CDR3 is 16 amino acids long. Germline V gene sequence: CDR1 SEHNR, CDR2 FQNEAQ (reference sequence). V is TRBV7-9 and J is TRBJ1-5; possible D gene TRBD1, 6 bases. The TCR was taken from a male donor in good health and CMV-seronegative. The sequencing input was PBMCs. The CDR3 protein is CASSQHAGQYNQPQHF. In DNA form, the CDR3 reads TGTGCCAGCAGCCAGCACGCCGGACAGTACAATCAGCCCCAGCATTTT.